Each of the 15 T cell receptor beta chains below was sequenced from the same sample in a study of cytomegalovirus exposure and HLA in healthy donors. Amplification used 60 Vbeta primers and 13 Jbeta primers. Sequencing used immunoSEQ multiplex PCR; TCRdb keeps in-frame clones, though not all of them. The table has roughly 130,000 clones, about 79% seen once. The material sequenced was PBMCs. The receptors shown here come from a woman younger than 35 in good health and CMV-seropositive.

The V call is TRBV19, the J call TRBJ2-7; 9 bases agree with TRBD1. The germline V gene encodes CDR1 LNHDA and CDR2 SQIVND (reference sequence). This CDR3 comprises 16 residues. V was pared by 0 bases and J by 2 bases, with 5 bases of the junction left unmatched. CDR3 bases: TGTGCCAGTAGTATAGATCTGGGACAGGGTCCCTACGAGCAGTACTTC. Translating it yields CASSIDLGQGPYEQYF.

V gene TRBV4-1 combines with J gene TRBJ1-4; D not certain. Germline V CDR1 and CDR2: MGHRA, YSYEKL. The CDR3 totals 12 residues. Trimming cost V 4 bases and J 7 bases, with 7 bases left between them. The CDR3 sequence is CASSRLGEKLFF. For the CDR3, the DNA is TGCGCCAGCAGCCGACTCGGTGAAAAACTGTTTTTT.

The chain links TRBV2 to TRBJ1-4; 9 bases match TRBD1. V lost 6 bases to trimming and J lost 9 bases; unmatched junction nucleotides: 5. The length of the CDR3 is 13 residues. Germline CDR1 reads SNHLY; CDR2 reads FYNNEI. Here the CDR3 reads CASSPGQGKKLFF. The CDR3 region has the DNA TGTGCCAGCAGCCCGGGACAGGGCAAAAAACTGTTTTTT.

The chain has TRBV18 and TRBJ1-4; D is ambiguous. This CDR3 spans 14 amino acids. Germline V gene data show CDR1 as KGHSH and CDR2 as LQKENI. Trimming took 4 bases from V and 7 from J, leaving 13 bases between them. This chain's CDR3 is CASSLSEEGEKLFF. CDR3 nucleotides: TGTGCCAGCTCACTTTCTGAGGAGGGTGAAAAACTGTTTTTT.

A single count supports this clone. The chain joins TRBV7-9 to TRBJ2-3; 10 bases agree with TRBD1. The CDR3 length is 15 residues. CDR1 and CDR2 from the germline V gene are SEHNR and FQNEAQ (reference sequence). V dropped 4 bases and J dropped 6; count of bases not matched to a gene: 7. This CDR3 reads CASSSRQGASDTQYF. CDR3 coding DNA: TGTGCCAGCAGCTCCCGACAGGGGGCATCCGATACGCAGTATTTT.

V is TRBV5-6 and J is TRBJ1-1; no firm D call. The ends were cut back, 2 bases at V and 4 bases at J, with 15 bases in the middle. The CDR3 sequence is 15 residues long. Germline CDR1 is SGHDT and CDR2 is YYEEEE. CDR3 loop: CASSFGGMGSTEAFF. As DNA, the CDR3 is TGTGCCAGCAGCTTCGGAGGGATGGGGAGCACTGAAGCTTTCTTT.

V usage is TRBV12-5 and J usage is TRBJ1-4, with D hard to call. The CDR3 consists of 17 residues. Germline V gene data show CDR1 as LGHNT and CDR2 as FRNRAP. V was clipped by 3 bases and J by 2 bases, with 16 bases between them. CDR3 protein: CASGFIPSTLTNEKLFF. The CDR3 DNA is TGTGCTAGTGGTTTTATCCCCTCGACTTTGACTAATGAAAAACTGTTTTTT.

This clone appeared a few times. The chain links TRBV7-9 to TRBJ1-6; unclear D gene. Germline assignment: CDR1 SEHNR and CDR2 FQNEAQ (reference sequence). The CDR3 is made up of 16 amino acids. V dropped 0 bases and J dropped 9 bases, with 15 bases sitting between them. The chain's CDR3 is CASSLAMGLIGSPLHF. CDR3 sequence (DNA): TGTGCCAGCAGCTTAGCGATGGGCCTCATCGGTTCACCCCTCCACTTT. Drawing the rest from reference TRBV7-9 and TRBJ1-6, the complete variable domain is DTGVSQNPRHKITKRGQNVTFRCDPISEHNRLYWYRQTLGQGPEFLTYFQNEAQLEKSRLLSDRFSAERPKGSFSTLEIQRTEQGDSAMYLCASSLAMGLIGSPLHFGNGTRLTVT.

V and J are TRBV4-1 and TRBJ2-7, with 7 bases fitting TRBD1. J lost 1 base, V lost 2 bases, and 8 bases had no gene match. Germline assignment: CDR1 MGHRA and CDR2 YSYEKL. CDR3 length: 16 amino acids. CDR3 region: CASSQPPGTASYEQYF. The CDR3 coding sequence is TGCGCCAGCAGCCAACCGCCCGGGACAGCGTCCTACGAGCAGTACTTC.

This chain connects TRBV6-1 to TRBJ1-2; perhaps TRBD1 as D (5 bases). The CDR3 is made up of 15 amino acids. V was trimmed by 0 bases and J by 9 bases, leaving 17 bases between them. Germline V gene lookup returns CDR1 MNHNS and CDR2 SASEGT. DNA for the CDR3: TGTGCCAGCAGTGAAGCCTTGGCGGGGCGCGGAAGCTACACCTTC. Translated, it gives CASSEALAGRGSYTF.

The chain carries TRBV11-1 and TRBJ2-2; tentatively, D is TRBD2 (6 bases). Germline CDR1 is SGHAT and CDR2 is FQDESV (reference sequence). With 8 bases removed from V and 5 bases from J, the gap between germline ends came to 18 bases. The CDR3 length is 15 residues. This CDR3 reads CASGGRDFGTGELFF. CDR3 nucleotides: TGTGCCAGCGGAGGCCGGGACTTCGGGACCGGGGAGCTGTTTTTT. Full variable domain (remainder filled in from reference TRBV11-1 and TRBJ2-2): EAEVAQSPRYKITEKSQAVAFWCDPISGHATLYWYRQILGQGPELLVQFQDESVVDDSQLPKDRFSAERLKGVDSTLKIQPAELGDSAMYLCASGGRDFGTGELFFGEGSRLTVL.

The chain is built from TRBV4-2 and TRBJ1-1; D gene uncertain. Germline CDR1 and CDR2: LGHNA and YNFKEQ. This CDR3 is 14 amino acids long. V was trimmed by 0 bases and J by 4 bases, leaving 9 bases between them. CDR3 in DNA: TGTGCCAGCAGCCAAGATTCGGGAGGCACTGAAGCTTTCTTT. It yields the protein CASSQDSGGTEAFF.

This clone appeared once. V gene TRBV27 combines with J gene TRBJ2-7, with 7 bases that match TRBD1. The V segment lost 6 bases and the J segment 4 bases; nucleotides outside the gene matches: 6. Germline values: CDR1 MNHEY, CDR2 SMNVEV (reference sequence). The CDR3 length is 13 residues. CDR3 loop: CASSRGQEYEQYF. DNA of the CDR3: TGTGCCAGCAGCCGCGGACAGGAGTACGAGCAGTACTTC.

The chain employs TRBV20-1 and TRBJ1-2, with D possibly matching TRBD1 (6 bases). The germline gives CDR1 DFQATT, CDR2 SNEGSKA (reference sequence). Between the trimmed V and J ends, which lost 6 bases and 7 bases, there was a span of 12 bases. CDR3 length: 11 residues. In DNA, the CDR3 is TGCAGTGCACTACAGGGTCGTGGCTACACCTTC. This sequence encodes CSALQGRGYTF.

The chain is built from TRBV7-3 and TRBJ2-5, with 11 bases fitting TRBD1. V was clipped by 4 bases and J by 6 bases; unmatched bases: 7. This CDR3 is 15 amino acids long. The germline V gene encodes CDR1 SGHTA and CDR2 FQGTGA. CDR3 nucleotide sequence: TGTGCCAGCAGCTCCCGGGACAGGGGGACGAAGACCCAGTACTTC. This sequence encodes CASSSRDRGTKTQYF.